This T cell receptor beta chain was documented in a study of T cell responses to AZD1222 COVID-19 vaccine. In the case of this clone: Its antigen remains unknown.

Profiled with immunoSEQ multiplex PCR; TCRdb holds only in-frame clones, not every one. The table has approximately 94,000 clones, 88% seen once; the top ten hold around 1.8%. The CDR3 loop spans 16 amino acids. Germline values: CDR1 SNHLY, CDR2 FYNNEI. Unmatched junction bases numbered 9, after V lost 4 bases and J lost 4 bases. Whole-study results and caveats: Baseline seropositivity occurred in only 5 or 6 AZD1222 recipients. Spike-wide coverage was observed for vaccine-associated CD4 TCRs, with dominant responses at 160-218 and 743-854.

The chain has TRBV2 and TRBJ1-3, with 8 positions matching TRBD1. The sequence was obtained from an adult in good health. Sequenced material: peripheral blood, taken on day 0 of AZD1222 vaccination. The CDR3 DNA follows: TGTGCCAGCAGTGCCCGACCGACAGGGGCCGGAAACACCATATATTTT. Its protein product is CASSARPTGAGNTIYF.